These T cell receptor beta chains were read from a single sample in a study of T cell responses to AZD1222 COVID-19 vaccine. Sequencing was performed with immunoSEQ multiplex PCR; in TCRdb, only in-frame clones are kept and a portion is missing. The sample holds about 130,000 clones, 90% seen once. Sample: peripheral blood, taken on day 0 of AZD1222 vaccination. These receptors were obtained from an adult in good health. CDR3s include the opening cysteine and the closing phenylalanine or tryptophan. Each record gives: D gene, V gene, clone size, J gene, CDR3 protein, CDR3 DNA. The D gene is left open where the match is weak. Expanded clones are given a class, and other clones once, few, many or no size at all.

TRBD1	TRBV15	few	TRBJ1-4	CATSKGTGNVNEKLFF	TGTGCCACCAGCAAAGGGACAGGGAACGTTAATGAAAAACTGTTTTTT
TRBD1	TRBV6-5	once	TRBJ1-6	CASTIPGQNNSPLHF	TGTGCCAGCACTATACCGGGACAGAATAATTCACCCCTCCACTTT
-	TRBV7-9	-	TRBJ2-7	CASSPRDLSRSEQYF	TGTGCCAGCAGCCCTCGGGACCTCTCGCGCTCCGAGCAGTACTTC
TRBD2	TRBV6-5	-	TRBJ2-7	CASSPQGWGGTKQYF	TGTGCCAGCAGCCCGCAGGGATGGGGGGGTACGAAGCAGTACTTC
TRBD1	TRBV19	-	TRBJ1-6	CASRYRGDYSPLHF	TGTGCCAGTAGGTACAGGGGAGATTATTCACCCCTCCACTTT
-	TRBV19	-	TRBJ1-6	CASSILGDGNSPLHF	TGTGCCAGTAGTATCTTGGGGGATGGCAATTCACCCCTCCACTTT
-	TRBV11-2	few	TRBJ2-3	CASSLVGTTTDTQYF	TGTGCCAGCAGCTTAGTAGGGACCACCACAGATACGCAGTATTTT
-	TRBV29-1	-	TRBJ2-3	CSVGRVDTQYF	TGCAGCGTTGGGCGTGTCGATACGCAGTATTTT
-	TRBV6-4	once	TRBJ2-1	CASSGGRSYNEQFF	TGTGCCAGCAGTGGGGGGCGTTCCTACAATGAGCAGTTCTTC
TRBD1	TRBV7-3	-	TRBJ1-2	CASSPTGGDYGYTF	TGTGCCAGCAGCCCGACAGGGGGGGACTATGGCTACACCTTC
TRBD1	TRBV5-4	-	TRBJ2-7	CASSAGQGANYEQYF	TGTGCCAGCAGCGCGGGACAGGGGGCAAACTACGAGCAGTACTTC
-	TRBV27	-	TRBJ1-5	CASSLVGGRNQPQHF	TGTGCCAGCAGTTTAGTGGGGGGACGAAATCAGCCCCAGCATTTT
-	TRBV7-8	-	TRBJ2-7	CASSLALATYEQYF	TGTGCCAGCAGCTTAGCTCTAGCAACCTACGAGCAGTACTTC
-	TRBV11-1	-	TRBJ2-2	CASSSVPSTGELFF	TGTGCCAGCAGCTCCGTCCCCAGCACCGGGGAGCTGTTTTTT
-	TRBV6-5	-	TRBJ2-1	CASSYVGNEQFF	TGTGCCAGCAGTTACGTGGGCAATGAGCAGTTCTTC
-	TRBV29-1	-	TRBJ2-5	CSGFLQGKETQYF	TGCAGCGGCTTCCTGCAGGGGAAAGAGACCCAGTACTTC
-	TRBV9	-	TRBJ2-5	CASGRGGGETQYF	TGTGCCAGCGGACGGGGCGGAGGAGAGACCCAGTACTTC
-	TRBV14	-	TRBJ1-6	CASSQEMNSPLHF	TGTGCCAGCAGCCAAGAAATGAATTCACCCCTCCACTTT
TRBD1	TRBV5-1	once	TRBJ1-2	CASSLTDRGYGYTF	TGCGCCAGCAGCTTGACGGACAGGGGCTATGGCTACACCTTC
-	TRBV9	-	TRBJ1-2	CASSVATGILNYGYTF	TGTGCCAGCAGCGTAGCCACAGGGATACTTAACTATGGCTACACCTTC
-	TRBV30	-	TRBJ1-6	CAWSVLGSPLHF	TGTGCCTGGAGTGTACTAGGGTCACCCCTCCACTTT
TRBD1	TRBV9	-	TRBJ2-2	CASSVRTGTGANTGELFF	TGTGCCAGCAGCGTTCGAACCGGGACAGGGGCGAACACCGGGGAGCTGTTTTTT
-	TRBV3-1/TRBV3-2	-	TRBJ2-5	CASSQDRLAYETQYF	TGTGCCAGCAGCCAAGATCGCCTAGCGTACGAGACCCAGTACTTC
-	TRBV27	-	TRBJ2-7	CASSRGYEQYF	TGTGCCAGCAGTAGAGGTTACGAGCAGTACTTC
TRBD2	TRBV12-3/TRBV12-4	-	TRBJ2-3	CASRLARGTQYF	TGTGCCAGCAGACTAGCGAGGGGTACGCAGTATTTT
TRBD1	TRBV4-1	-	TRBJ1-5	CASSQIQGSNQPQHF	TGCGCCAGCAGCCAGATACAGGGGAGCAATCAGCCCCAGCATTTT
-	TRBV28	-	TRBJ2-5	CASSFFTGTETQYF	TGTGCCAGCAGTTTTTTTACAGGGACAGAGACCCAGTACTTC
-	TRBV28	-	TRBJ1-2	CASSFGQLGYTF	TGTGCCAGCAGTTTCGGACAGCTAGGCTACACCTTC
-	TRBV6-1	-	TRBJ2-1	CASSGGPGVAINEQFF	TGTGCCAGCAGTGGGGGGCCAGGGGTCGCGATCAATGAGCAGTTCTTC
-	TRBV3-1/TRBV3-2	-	TRBJ2-7	CASSHGQLSSYEQYF	TGTGCCAGCAGCCACGGACAGTTGAGCTCCTACGAGCAGTACTTC
TRBD2	TRBV10-1	-	TRBJ2-2	CASSEDLADTGELFF	TGCGCCAGCAGCGAAGACCTAGCGGACACCGGGGAGCTGTTTTTT
-	TRBV5-8	-	TRBJ1-2	CAGTLGRTYLKYGYTF	TGTGCCGGTACTCTGGGACGGACCTATCTTAAGTATGGCTACACCTTC
-	TRBV14	-	TRBJ2-7	CASSQDRTVSRYEQYF	TGTGCCAGCAGCCAAGACAGGACAGTTTCGAGATACGAGCAGTACTTC
TRBD1	TRBV9	-	TRBJ1-3	CASSATGASGNTIYF	TGTGCCAGCAGCGCCACAGGGGCCTCTGGAAACACCATATATTTT
TRBD1	TRBV4-3	-	TRBJ1-3	CASSRSAGTGGNTIYF	TGCGCCAGCAGCCGATCCGCAGGGACAGGGGGAAACACCATATATTTT
TRBD1	TRBV6-5	-	TRBJ2-7	CASSSRTGINYEQYF	TGTGCCAGCAGTTCGCGGACAGGGATTAACTACGAGCAGTACTTC
-	TRBV19	-	TRBJ2-1	CASSKGGASDEQFF	TGTGCCAGTAGTAAGGGCGGGGCTAGCGATGAGCAGTTCTTC